This TCR beta chain was recorded in a study of human T cells and chemical hapten exposure. This clonotype appeared many times. V was cut by 2 bases and J by 5 bases, with 4 bases left in between. The germline V gene has CDR1 LGHDT and CDR2 YNNKEL (reference sequence). The CDR3 sequence is 13 residues long. Separate cDNA molecules received unique molecular identifiers, which the library attached to them. TCRdb re-called the reads through MiXCR, storing one row per CDR3 protein. Here the sample spans more than 100,000 distinct CDR3 sequences, approximately 9.3% being singletons. Unfractionated whole blood was the source from which total RNA was extracted.

This clonotype was obtained from a human donor in good health. Some clones in this sample may be carry-over from other donors' samples. Sequencing input: whole blood. V is TRBV3-1 and J is TRBJ1-6; D uncertain. The CDR3 DNA reads as TGTGCCAGCAGCCAACGGAATAATTCACCCCTCCACTTT. This gives the protein CASSQRNNSPLHF. Full variable domain (remainder filled in from reference TRBV3-1 and TRBJ1-6): DTAVSQTPKYLVTQMGNDKSIKCEQNLGHDTMYWYKQDSKKFLKIMFSYNNKELIINETVPNRFSPKSPDKAHLNLHINSLELGDSAVYFCASSQRNNSPLHFGNGTRLTVT.